These T cell receptor beta chains were read from a single sample in a study of long-term antiretroviral therapy in people with HIV. Clones were read by immunoSEQ multiplex PCR, and TCRdb kept only the in-frame ones, dropping some. This repertoire shows about 25,000 clones, roughly 80% found once; its top ten account for 11%. This sample comprised unsorted PBMCs, obtained 2.1 years after starting antiretroviral therapy. The source is a man aged 25-45 years with HIV. CDR3s include the opening cysteine and the closing phenylalanine or tryptophan. D genes are given only for firm matches. Clone size is not always given. Where it is, it says once, few, many or a class for expanded clones.

TRBV6-5	.	TRBD1	TRBJ1-1	15	CASRVDRALDTEAFF	TGTGCCAGCAGGGTGGACAGGGCCTTAGACACTGAAGCTTTCTTT
TRBV7-9	.	.	TRBJ2-7	15	CASSLAGHSHRGQYF	TGTGCCAGCAGCTTAGCGGGGCACTCCCACCGGGGGCAGTACTTC
TRBV6-1	.	.	TRBJ1-5	17	CASSETPMGFGNQPQHF	TGTGCCAGCAGTGAAACCCCAATGGGGTTTGGCAATCAGCCCCAGCATTTT
TRBV27	.	.	TRBJ1-1	15	CASSYKGTTNTEAFF	TGTGCCAGCAGTTACAAGGGGACGACGAACACTGAAGCTTTCTTT
TRBV4-2	.	.	TRBJ1-5	16	CASSQVEGLGNQPQHF	TGTGCCAGCAGCCAAGTCGAGGGTTTGGGAAATCAGCCCCAGCATTTT
TRBV2	.	TRBD1	TRBJ1-1	15	CASRAYRGGNTEAFF	TGTGCCAGCAGAGCTTACAGGGGCGGGAACACTGAAGCTTTCTTT
TRBV5-6	once	.	TRBJ2-1	11	CASSFGNEQFF	TGTGCCAGCAGCTTTGGGAATGAGCAGTTCTTC
TRBV6-1	.	.	TRBJ2-4	15	CASSEEGGGADIQYF	TGTGCCAGCAGTGAAGAGGGAGGGGGGGCGGACATTCAGTACTTC
TRBV4-2	.	.	TRBJ1-3	18	CASSQELAFQAVGNTIYF	TGTGCCAGCAGCCAAGAGTTAGCTTTTCAGGCTGTGGGAAACACCATATATTTT
TRBV19	medium-sized	.	TRBJ1-5	16	CASSPLQGLDNQPQHF	TGTGCCAGTAGTCCATTGCAGGGCTTGGACAATCAGCCCCAGCATTTT
TRBV5-1	.	TRBD1	TRBJ1-4	15	CASSGTTGGSEKLFF	TGCGCCAGCAGCGGCACGACAGGGGGGAGCGAAAAACTGTTTTTT
TRBV5-8	.	TRBD1	TRBJ1-1	11	CASSHRQGAFF	TGTGCCAGCAGCCACAGACAGGGAGCTTTCTTT
TRBV14	.	TRBD2	TRBJ2-3	15	CASSLSGGFTDTQYF	TGTGCCAGCAGCCTTAGCGGGGGGTTCACAGATACGCAGTATTTT
TRBV30	few	.	TRBJ1-2	14	CAWSEGLGIYGYTF	TGTGCCTGGAGTGAAGGATTAGGGATCTATGGCTACACCTTC
TRBV5-6	.	TRBD2	TRBJ2-2	15	CASSAPGLGHPELFF	TGTGCCAGCAGCGCACCGGGACTAGGGCACCCGGAGCTGTTTTTT
TRBV4-3	few	.	TRBJ2-1	12	CASSQDRREQFF	TGCGCCAGCAGCCAAGATAGGCGTGAGCAGTTCTTC
TRBV5-6	.	TRBD1	TRBJ2-1	18	CASSLGQGLWSSYNEQFF	TGTGCCAGCAGCTTGGGACAGGGATTATGGAGCTCCTACAATGAGCAGTTCTTC
TRBV7-8	.	TRBD2	TRBJ2-7	17	CASSPGLAGGRMYEQYF	TGTGCCAGCAGCCCGGGACTAGCGGGAGGTAGGATGTACGAGCAGTACTTC
TRBV9	.	.	TRBJ2-1	18	CASSVSGALQGRDNEQFF	TGTGCCAGCAGCGTAAGCGGGGCCCTACAGGGTAGGGACAATGAGCAGTTCTTC
TRBV9	.	TRBD2	TRBJ2-1	16	CASSARTSGRSNEQFF	TGTGCCAGCAGCGCAAGGACTAGCGGGAGGAGTAATGAGCAGTTCTTC
TRBV7-9	.	TRBD1	TRBJ1-1	17	CASSWGTGGRMNTEAFF	TGTGCCAGCAGCTGGGGGACAGGGGGCAGGATGAACACTGAAGCTTTCTTT